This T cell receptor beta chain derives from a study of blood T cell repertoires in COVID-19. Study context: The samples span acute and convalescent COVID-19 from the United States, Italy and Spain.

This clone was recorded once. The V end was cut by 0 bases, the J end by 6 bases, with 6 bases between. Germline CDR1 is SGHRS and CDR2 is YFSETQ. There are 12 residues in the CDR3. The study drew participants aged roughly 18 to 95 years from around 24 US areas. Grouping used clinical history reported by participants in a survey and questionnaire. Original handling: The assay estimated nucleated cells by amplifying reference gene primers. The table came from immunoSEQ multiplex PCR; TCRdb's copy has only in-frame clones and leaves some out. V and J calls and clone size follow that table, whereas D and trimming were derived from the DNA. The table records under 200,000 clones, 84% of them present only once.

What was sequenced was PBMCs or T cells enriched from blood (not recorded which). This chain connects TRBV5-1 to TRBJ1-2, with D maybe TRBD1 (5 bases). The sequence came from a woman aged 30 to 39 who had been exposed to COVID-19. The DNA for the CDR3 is TGCGCCAGCAGCTTGGCAGGGAATGGCTACACCTTC. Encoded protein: CASSLAGNGYTF. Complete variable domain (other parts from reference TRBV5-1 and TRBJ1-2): KAGVTQTPRYLIKTRGQQVTLSCSPISGHRSVSWYQQTPGQGLQFLFEYFSETQRNKGNFPGRFSGRQFSNSRSEMNVSTLELGDSALYLCASSLAGNGYTFGSGTRLTVV.